This T cell receptor beta chain was obtained from a study of cytomegalovirus exposure and HLA in healthy donors. Overall study: A subsequent analysis reported that the 120 validation repertoires were produced on the same platform that had also been used for the 666 first-cohort repertoires.

The CDR3 loop spans 10 amino acids. CDR1 and CDR2 (germline): SQVTM, ANQGSEA. Method: immunoSEQ multiplex PCR; TCRdb's copy keeps in-frame clones and lacks some. The repertoire holds roughly 280,000 clones, with around 85% as singletons. For this clone: Germline and junction disagree at one end, which may indicate a read error.

This chain joins TRBV29-1 and TRBJ1-2; D perhaps matches TRBD1 (6 bases). The source of this sequence is a woman aged 18-29 years in good health and CMV-seronegative. Sequencing was performed on PBMCs. DNA of the CDR3: TGCAGCGTAGAGTACGGGACACAAAGCTTC. This sequence encodes CSVEYGTQSF.